A single sample gave rise to the 16 T cell receptor beta chains below, sequenced in a study of OX40 agonist ivuxolimab in advanced cancers. Sequencing used immunoSEQ multiplex PCR; TCRdb keeps in-frame clones, though not all of them. The table lists roughly 64,000 clones, more than 85% of them singletons. The specimen was CD4+ or CD8+ T cells sorted from blood, collected in a trial of the OX40 agonist ivuxolimab. The receptors were sampled from an adult with an advanced solid tumor such as melanoma, head and neck, liver or kidney cancer.

The gene calls are TRBV6-5 and TRBJ1-2; a weak D match, TRBD1 (5 bases). The CDR3 contains 14 residues. Trimming pared 6 bases from V and 8 bases from J, leaving 19 bases between. Germline CDR1 MNHEY, CDR2 SVGAGI. The CDR3 reads CASRPDVGAGGYTF. CDR3 DNA sequence: TGTGCCAGCAGACCCGACGTTGGGGCCGGGGGCTACACCTTC.

The CDR3 region has the DNA TGTGCCAGTACTTCCCCCGGACCTTCCTACAATGAGCAGTTCTTC. This sequence encodes CASTSPGPSYNEQFF. V gene TRBV19 combines with J gene TRBJ2-1; no reliable D call. V was cut by 7 bases and J by 1 base, with 14 bases left in between. There are 15 residues in the CDR3. Germline CDR1 LNHDA, CDR2 SQIVND (reference sequence). The full variable domain, its missing parts supplied by reference TRBV19 and TRBJ2-1, is DGGITQSPKYLFRKEGQNVTLSCEQNLNHDAMYWYRQDPGQGLRLIYYSQIVNDFQKGDIAEGYSVSREKKESFPLTVTSAQKNPTAFYLCASTSPGPSYNEQFFGPGTRLTVL.

This sequence joins TRBV6-4 and TRBJ1-1; the D gene is possibly TRBD1 (6 bases). The CDR3 runs 13 residues. V was pared by 6 bases and J by 1 base, with 9 bases between. Germline CDR1 reads MRHNA; CDR2 reads SNTAGT. For the CDR3, the DNA is TGTGCCAGCAGAGGACAGTCGAACACTGAAGCTTTCTTT. Its protein is CASRGQSNTEAFF.

The chain links TRBV19 to TRBJ1-6, with 8 bases matching TRBD1. V trimming: 10 bases; J trimming: 6 bases; junction bases outside the gene matches: 8. Germline CDR1 reads LNHDA; CDR2 reads SQIVND (reference sequence). This CDR3 region has 14 residues. The CDR3 spells CATEGGQGNSPLHF. The CDR3, as DNA: TGTGCCACCGAAGGCGGACAGGGTAATTCACCCCTCCACTTT.

V gene TRBV29-1 combines with J gene TRBJ2-3; TRBD2 matches at 9 bases. This CDR3 is 13 amino acids long. With 5 bases clipped from V and 4 bases from J, the junction kept 4 bases outside the gene matches. Looked up from germline, CDR1 is SQVTM and CDR2 is ANQGSEA. DNA of the CDR3: TGCAGCGTTAATAGCGGGAGAGCAGATACGCAGTATTTT. This gives the protein CSVNSGRADTQYF.

The J gene is TRBJ1-3, the V gene TRBV4-1, with D tentatively TRBD1 (5 bases). The CDR3 consists of 19 residues. Germline assignment: CDR1 MGHRA and CDR2 YSYEKL. The germline V and J ends were trimmed by 0 bases and 0 bases, with 18 bases remaining between them. The CDR3 is CASSQDRSYQGISGNTIYF. As DNA, the CDR3 is TGCGCCAGCAGCCAAGATCGTTCTTATCAGGGCATCTCTGGAAACACCATATATTTT.

The rearrangement joins TRBV7-8 to TRBJ2-7, with a possible D match to TRBD1 (5 bases). The CDR3 length is 15 residues. Germline V CDR1 and CDR2: SGHVS, FQNEAQ. Trimming removed 5 bases at V and 5 bases at J, with 19 bases between. Written as DNA, the CDR3 is TGTGCCAGCAGCCTCACCCTGGACACGGCTCACGAGCAGTACTTC. Protein product: CASSLTLDTAHEQYF.

This chain connects TRBV27 to TRBJ2-7, with a tentative D call TRBD1 (5 bases). The CDR3 sequence is 12 residues long. Germline V gives CDR1 MNHEY, CDR2 SMNVEV (reference sequence). Trimming pared 7 bases from V and 7 bases from J, leaving 14 bases between. CDR3 residues: CASTQGGTEQYF. The DNA for the CDR3 is TGTGCCAGCACTCAGGGTGGCACGGAGCAGTACTTC.

This clone was detected only once. The chain links TRBV5-1 to TRBJ2-5, with 8 nucleotides matching TRBD1. CDR1 is SGHRS, CDR2 YFSETQ, per germline. V was pared by 4 bases and J by 5 bases, with 16 bases of the junction left unmatched. There are 17 residues in the CDR3. The CDR3 region is CASSPGQVVSGWETQYF. CDR3 bases: TGCGCCAGCAGCCCGGGACAGGTGGTTTCAGGTTGGGAGACCCAGTACTTC. The whole variable domain, remainder taken from reference TRBV5-1 and TRBJ2-5, is KAGVTQTPRYLIKTRGQQVTLSCSPISGHRSVSWYQQTPGQGLQFLFEYFSETQRNKGNFPGRFSGRQFSNSRSEMNVSTLELGDSALYLCASSPGQVVSGWETQYFGPGTRLLVL.

This clone was counted once. The V gene is TRBV5-6, the J gene TRBJ1-2, with 7 bases lining up with TRBD1. The CDR3 is made up of 14 amino acids. Germline CDR1 SGHDT, CDR2 YYEEEE. Unmatched junction bases numbered 4, after V lost 4 bases and J lost 1 base. The DNA for the CDR3 is TGTGCCAGCAGCCAGACAGGGATTAACTATGGCTACACCTTC. Protein sequence: CASSQTGINYGYTF.

The V gene is TRBV18, the J gene TRBJ2-2, with TRBD2 identical over 7 bases. V shed 2 bases, J shed 5 bases, and the junction held 8 bases outside the gene matches. The germline V gene encodes CDR1 KGHSH and CDR2 LQKENI. This CDR3 has 16 residues. CDR3: CASSPAGLRTTGELFF. CDR3 DNA: TGTGCCAGCTCACCAGCGGGACTACGAACGACCGGGGAGCTGTTTTTT.

This clone was observed a handful of times. The CDR3 sequence is CAWSMGLLNGAFF. DNA for the CDR3: TGTGCCTGGAGCATGGGGCTTCTCAATGGGGCTTTCTTT. The chain couples TRBV30 to TRBJ1-1; D possibly corresponds to TRBD1 (5 bases). Between the trimmed V and J ends, which lost 3 bases and 11 bases, there was a span of 19 bases. Germline CDR1 GTSNPN, CDR2 SVGIG (reference sequence). This CDR3 spans 13 amino acids.

The genes are TRBV7-2 and TRBJ2-1; no firm D call. In germline, CDR1 is SGHTA, CDR2 FQGNSA. The V and J ends lost 7 bases and 1 base respectively, with 5 bases between them. The length of the CDR3 is 12 residues. CDR3 in amino acids: CASMVSYNEQFF. The CDR3 nucleotides are TGTGCCAGCATGGTATCCTACAATGAGCAGTTCTTC.

The chain carries TRBV6-5 and TRBJ2-7, with 7 bases identical to TRBD1. The germline V gene encodes CDR1 MNHEY and CDR2 SVGAGI. The trim removed 2 bases at V and 3 bases at J, leaving 10 bases unmatched. CDR3 length: 16 residues. The CDR3 coding sequence is TGTGCCAGCAGTTACACCTACAGGGGATCGAGCTACGAGCAGTACTTC. It is translated as CASSYTYRGSSYEQYF.

The rearrangement joins TRBV5-4 to TRBJ2-7, with 11 positions matching TRBD1. Trimming removed 4 bases from V and 6 bases from J; junction bases left unmatched: 3. This CDR3 has 13 amino acids. The V gene's germline CDR1 is SGHNT and CDR2 YYREEE (reference sequence). The CDR3 DNA sequence: TGTGCCAGCAGCATGGACAGGGGGCGCGAGCAGTACTTC. The encoded protein is CASSMDRGREQYF.

This clone was observed a single time. This chain joins TRBV29-1 and TRBJ2-3; 8 positions match TRBD1. This CDR3 contains 15 residues. J gave up 3 bases and V 6 bases, and 11 bases lay outside the gene matches. CDR1 is SQVTM and CDR2 is ANQGSEA in the germline V gene. In DNA, the CDR3 is TGCAGCGTGGAGGGACAGGTCGGGGTTACAGATACGCAGTATTTT. Its translation: CSVEGQVGVTDTQYF.